A single sample gave rise to the 22 T cell receptor beta chains below, sequenced in a study of cytomegalovirus exposure and HLA in healthy donors (TCRdb year 2017). The library was built by means of the immunoSEQ multiplex PCR assay. For the multiplex PCR, a mixture combining 60 forward primers for TCR Vbeta segments and 13 reverse primers for TCR Jbeta segments was used. Held by TCRdb, this immuneACCESS table contains in-frame sequences only and omits some clones. Under half of the omission traces to an unresolved V gene where checked; the cause of the rest is unknown. The sample records about 110,000 clones, around 80% of which are singletons. The top ten constitute more than 4.5% of the sample. The sequenced material came from PBMCs. Receptor source: a female donor in good health and CMV-seropositive.

The chain employs TRBV9 and TRBJ1-2; 9 nucleotides agree with TRBD1. Losses at the gene ends were 4 bases for V and 6 bases for J; bases not matched to a gene: 7. The germline V gene encodes CDR1 SGDLS and CDR2 YYNGEE. This CDR3 spans 14 amino acids. In DNA form, the CDR3 reads TGTGCCAGCAGCTCAAACAGGGGGCAAAATGGCTACACCTTC. The encoded protein is CASSSNRGQNGYTF. The full variable domain, in which reference TRBV9 and TRBJ1-2 provide the parts outside the CDR3, is DSGVTQTPKHLITATGQRVTLRCSPRSGDLSVYWYQQSLDQGLQFLIQYYNGEERAKGNILERFSAQQFPDLHSELNLSSLELGDSALYFCASSSNRGQNGYTFGSGTRLTVV.

The CDR3 sequence is CASWTSGPADPYEQYF. The CDR3 nucleotides are TGTGCCAGCTGGACTAGCGGCCCGGCGGACCCCTACGAGCAGTACTTC. The chain couples TRBV2 to TRBJ2-7, with 10 bases matching TRBD2. CDR1 is SNHLY, CDR2 FYNNEI, per germline. The CDR3 runs 16 residues. The V segment lost 8 bases and the J segment 2 bases; nucleotides outside the gene matches: 12.

The genes are TRBV28 and TRBJ1-5, with D tentatively TRBD1 (5 bases). Trimming left V 6 bases short and J 2 bases short, with 14 bases between. Germline CDR1 MDHEN, CDR2 SYDVKM. The CDR3 runs to 15 residues. The CDR3 region has the DNA TGTGCCAGCAGCCCTGGAGGGGCTCGCAATCAGCCCCAGCATTTT. It specifies CASSPGGARNQPQHF.

This clone was seen a handful of times. J is TRBJ2-7 and V is TRBV30; possible D gene TRBD1, 6 bases. This CDR3 is built from 15 residues. V lost 1 base, J lost 0 bases, and 13 bases lay in between. Germline-derived CDR1 and CDR2 are GTSNPN and SVGIG (reference sequence). The CDR3 bases are TGTGCCTGGAGTGCAAGGACAGCAGGCTCCTACGAGCAGTACTTC. It is translated as CAWSARTAGSYEQYF.

The CDR3 loop reads CASSLGQINQPQHF. The CDR3 coding sequence is TGTGCCAGCAGCTTAGGACAAATTAATCAGCCCCAGCATTTT. The J gene is TRBJ1-5, the V gene TRBV5-5; weak D call: TRBD1 (5 bases). Trimming left V 2 bases short and J 4 bases short, with 10 bases between. In germline, CDR1 is SGHKS, CDR2 YYEKEE (reference sequence). The CDR3 length is 14 residues. The variable domain in full, completed from reference TRBV5-5 and TRBJ1-5, reads DAGVTQSPTHLIKTRGQQVTLRCSPISGHKSVSWYQQVLGQGPQFIFQYYEKEERGRGNFPDRFSARQFPNYSSELNVNALLLGDSALYLCASSLGQINQPQHFGDGTRLSIL.

The rearrangement joins TRBV7-6 to TRBJ1-4, with D perhaps matching TRBD1 (5 bases). This CDR3 comprises 13 residues. Germline V gene sequence: CDR1 SGHVS, CDR2 FNYEAQ. The germline V and J ends were trimmed by 1 base and 7 bases, with 7 bases remaining between them. Written as DNA, the CDR3 is TGTGCCAGCAGCTTAGGACAGATTGAAAAACTGTTTTTT. This gives the protein CASSLGQIEKLFF.

The V gene is TRBV19, the J gene TRBJ1-3, with D possibly being TRBD1 (6 bases). The CDR3 loop spans 13 amino acids. Germline V gene lookup returns CDR1 LNHDA and CDR2 SQIVND (reference sequence). The ends were cut back, 8 bases at V and 0 bases at J, with 8 bases in the middle. Here the CDR3 DNA reads TGTGCCAGTTCGACAGGCTCTGGAAACACCATATATTTT. Translated: CASSTGSGNTIYF.

The V and J genes are TRBV18 and TRBJ1-1, with TRBD1 identical over 12 bases. CDR3 length: 18 amino acids. The J segment lost 1 base and the V segment lost 3 bases, leaving 9 bases of the junction unmatched. Germline lookup yields CDR1 KGHSH and CDR2 LQKENI. The CDR3: CASSPRGTGGESNTEAFF. The CDR3 DNA follows: TGTGCCAGCTCACCGAGGGGGACAGGGGGCGAGTCGAACACTGAAGCTTTCTTT.

The chain uses TRBV11-2 and TRBJ1-1; possibly TRBD1 for D (5 bases). The CDR3 is made up of 16 amino acids. Trimming stripped 2 bases from V and 1 base from J, with 14 bases between. Germline V gene sequence: CDR1 SGHAT, CDR2 FQNNGV. CDR3 DNA: TGTGCCAGCAGCTTATTGTCGGGGGATCAGAACACTGAAGCTTTCTTT. Amino acid sequence: CASSLLSGDQNTEAFF.

CDR3 DNA sequence: TGTGCCAGCAGCTCGGACAGGGGATCCTACAATGAGCAGTTCTTC. It encodes CASSSDRGSYNEQFF. The rearrangement links TRBV11-3 to TRBJ2-1, with 9 bases lining up with TRBD1. The CDR3 is 15 residues long. Unmatched junction bases numbered 2, after V lost 4 bases and J lost 1 base. The V gene's germline CDR1 is SGHNT and CDR2 YENEEA.

J is TRBJ2-5 and V is TRBV15; tentatively, D is TRBD2 (5 bases). The CDR3 consists of 16 residues. V was shortened by 3 bases and J by 6 bases, with 20 bases between the two germline ends. Germline CDR1 reads LNHNV; CDR2 reads YYDKDF (reference sequence). CDR3 in amino acids: CATSREQRLTGKTQYF. In nucleotides, the CDR3 is TGTGCCACCAGCAGGGAGCAAAGACTAACGGGAAAGACCCAGTACTTC.

CDR3 DNA: TGTGCCAGCAATTCGAAAGGGGGCGCCGGAATAAATGAGCAGTTCTTC. Amino acid sequence: CASNSKGGAGINEQFF. The chain combines TRBV6-6 with TRBJ2-1; 7 nucleotides match TRBD1. V shed 7 bases, J shed 7 bases, and the junction held 16 bases outside the gene matches. The germline gives CDR1 MNHNY, CDR2 SVGAGI (reference sequence). The CDR3 runs 16 residues.

This rearrangement joins TRBV7-9 to TRBJ2-7, with 8 bases identical to TRBD1. This CDR3 contains 15 residues. The germline V gene has CDR1 SEHNR and CDR2 FQNEAQ (reference sequence). The ends lost 3 bases at V and 2 bases at J; junction bases unmatched: 6. CDR3 region: CASSLDGTGTYEQYF. The CDR3 DNA reads as TGTGCCAGCAGCTTGGATGGGACAGGTACCTACGAGCAGTACTTC.

The gene calls are TRBV5-4 and TRBJ2-7; 13 positions match TRBD2. The J segment lost 2 bases and the V segment lost 3 bases, leaving 14 bases of the junction unmatched. The germline V gene encodes CDR1 SGHNT and CDR2 YYREEE (reference sequence). The CDR3 has 19 residues. The CDR3 protein is CASSSPSGLAGRPAYEQYF. The DNA of the CDR3 is TGTGCCAGCAGCTCCCCCTCGGGACTAGCGGGGAGACCCGCCTACGAGCAGTACTTC.

This clone was detected a few times. This chain joins TRBV27 and TRBJ2-7; unclear D gene. Looked up from germline, CDR1 is MNHEY and CDR2 is SMNVEV (reference sequence). The CDR3 runs 15 residues. V was clipped by 0 bases and J by 4 bases, with 13 bases between them. CDR3 sequence reads: CASSLSWARIYEQYF. CDR3 nucleotides: TGTGCCAGCAGTTTATCGTGGGCGCGAATTTACGAGCAGTACTTC.

The chain couples TRBV9 to TRBJ2-1, with D maybe TRBD2 (7 bases). CDR1 is SGDLS, CDR2 YYNGEE, per germline. This CDR3 comprises 16 residues. V was clipped by 4 bases and J by 6 bases, with 20 bases between them. The chain's CDR3 is CASSPRLGGASNEQFF. As DNA, the CDR3 is TGTGCCAGCAGCCCCCGCCTGGGGGGGGCCTCCAATGAGCAGTTCTTC.

The chain is built from TRBV12-5 and TRBJ1-2, with D maybe TRBD1 (6 bases). V was clipped by 6 bases and J by 4 bases, with 12 bases between them. The length of the CDR3 is 13 residues. Per germline, CDR1 LGHNT and CDR2 FRNRAP. CDR3 nucleotide sequence: TGTGCTAGTGGGCCGACAGGACCCTATGGCTACACCTTC. Residues: CASGPTGPYGYTF.

This chain links TRBV4-1 with TRBJ1-5, with D perhaps TRBD1 (5 bases). This CDR3 comprises 15 residues. V gave up 0 bases and J gave up 5 bases, with 11 bases separating them. CDR1 is MGHRA, CDR2 YSYEKL, per germline. CDR3 loop: CASSQDPGPDQPQHF. In DNA, the CDR3 is TGCGCCAGCAGCCAAGATCCAGGGCCTGATCAGCCCCAGCATTTT.

The sample holds a few counts of this clone. A far larger clone differs by one base, so this is likely a read error. This sequence joins TRBV4-1 and TRBJ2-6; D gene ambiguous. The germline V gene encodes CDR1 MGHRA and CDR2 YSYEKL. The CDR3 length is 18 residues. V was trimmed by 0 bases and J by 0 bases, leaving 12 bases between them. The CDR3 protein is CASSQDLGSYSGANVLTF. As DNA, the CDR3 is TGCGCCAGCAGCCAAGACTTGGGCTCCTACTCTGGGGCCAACGTCCTGACTTTC.

The chain is built from TRBV19 and TRBJ1-5; weak D call: TRBD1 (5 bases). V was pared by 6 bases and J by 4 bases, with 10 bases between. This CDR3 is built from 13 residues. Germline lookup yields CDR1 LNHDA and CDR2 SQIVND (reference sequence). The DNA for the CDR3 is TGTGCCAGTAGGACCCAGGGAAATCAGCCCCAGCATTTT. Translated, it gives CASRTQGNQPQHF.

The chain recombines TRBV27 with TRBJ2-5; perhaps TRBD1 as D (5 bases). The CDR3 spans 14 residues. The V end was cut by 8 bases, the J end by 2 bases, with 15 bases between. Germline V gene lookup returns CDR1 MNHEY and CDR2 SMNVEV (reference sequence). For the CDR3, the DNA is TGTGCCAGCCGACCTACAGGAAGACAAGAGACCCAGTACTTC. This sequence encodes CASRPTGRQETQYF.

The J gene is TRBJ2-1, the V gene TRBV18, with D perhaps TRBD1 (6 bases). Between the trimmed V and J ends, which lost 3 bases and 8 bases, there was a span of 11 bases. The CDR3 is 13 residues long. Looked up from germline, CDR1 is KGHSH and CDR2 is LQKENI. The CDR3 DNA follows: TGTGCCAGCTCACCCGGGCCAGGGGATGAGCAGTTCTTC. It codes for CASSPGPGDEQFF.